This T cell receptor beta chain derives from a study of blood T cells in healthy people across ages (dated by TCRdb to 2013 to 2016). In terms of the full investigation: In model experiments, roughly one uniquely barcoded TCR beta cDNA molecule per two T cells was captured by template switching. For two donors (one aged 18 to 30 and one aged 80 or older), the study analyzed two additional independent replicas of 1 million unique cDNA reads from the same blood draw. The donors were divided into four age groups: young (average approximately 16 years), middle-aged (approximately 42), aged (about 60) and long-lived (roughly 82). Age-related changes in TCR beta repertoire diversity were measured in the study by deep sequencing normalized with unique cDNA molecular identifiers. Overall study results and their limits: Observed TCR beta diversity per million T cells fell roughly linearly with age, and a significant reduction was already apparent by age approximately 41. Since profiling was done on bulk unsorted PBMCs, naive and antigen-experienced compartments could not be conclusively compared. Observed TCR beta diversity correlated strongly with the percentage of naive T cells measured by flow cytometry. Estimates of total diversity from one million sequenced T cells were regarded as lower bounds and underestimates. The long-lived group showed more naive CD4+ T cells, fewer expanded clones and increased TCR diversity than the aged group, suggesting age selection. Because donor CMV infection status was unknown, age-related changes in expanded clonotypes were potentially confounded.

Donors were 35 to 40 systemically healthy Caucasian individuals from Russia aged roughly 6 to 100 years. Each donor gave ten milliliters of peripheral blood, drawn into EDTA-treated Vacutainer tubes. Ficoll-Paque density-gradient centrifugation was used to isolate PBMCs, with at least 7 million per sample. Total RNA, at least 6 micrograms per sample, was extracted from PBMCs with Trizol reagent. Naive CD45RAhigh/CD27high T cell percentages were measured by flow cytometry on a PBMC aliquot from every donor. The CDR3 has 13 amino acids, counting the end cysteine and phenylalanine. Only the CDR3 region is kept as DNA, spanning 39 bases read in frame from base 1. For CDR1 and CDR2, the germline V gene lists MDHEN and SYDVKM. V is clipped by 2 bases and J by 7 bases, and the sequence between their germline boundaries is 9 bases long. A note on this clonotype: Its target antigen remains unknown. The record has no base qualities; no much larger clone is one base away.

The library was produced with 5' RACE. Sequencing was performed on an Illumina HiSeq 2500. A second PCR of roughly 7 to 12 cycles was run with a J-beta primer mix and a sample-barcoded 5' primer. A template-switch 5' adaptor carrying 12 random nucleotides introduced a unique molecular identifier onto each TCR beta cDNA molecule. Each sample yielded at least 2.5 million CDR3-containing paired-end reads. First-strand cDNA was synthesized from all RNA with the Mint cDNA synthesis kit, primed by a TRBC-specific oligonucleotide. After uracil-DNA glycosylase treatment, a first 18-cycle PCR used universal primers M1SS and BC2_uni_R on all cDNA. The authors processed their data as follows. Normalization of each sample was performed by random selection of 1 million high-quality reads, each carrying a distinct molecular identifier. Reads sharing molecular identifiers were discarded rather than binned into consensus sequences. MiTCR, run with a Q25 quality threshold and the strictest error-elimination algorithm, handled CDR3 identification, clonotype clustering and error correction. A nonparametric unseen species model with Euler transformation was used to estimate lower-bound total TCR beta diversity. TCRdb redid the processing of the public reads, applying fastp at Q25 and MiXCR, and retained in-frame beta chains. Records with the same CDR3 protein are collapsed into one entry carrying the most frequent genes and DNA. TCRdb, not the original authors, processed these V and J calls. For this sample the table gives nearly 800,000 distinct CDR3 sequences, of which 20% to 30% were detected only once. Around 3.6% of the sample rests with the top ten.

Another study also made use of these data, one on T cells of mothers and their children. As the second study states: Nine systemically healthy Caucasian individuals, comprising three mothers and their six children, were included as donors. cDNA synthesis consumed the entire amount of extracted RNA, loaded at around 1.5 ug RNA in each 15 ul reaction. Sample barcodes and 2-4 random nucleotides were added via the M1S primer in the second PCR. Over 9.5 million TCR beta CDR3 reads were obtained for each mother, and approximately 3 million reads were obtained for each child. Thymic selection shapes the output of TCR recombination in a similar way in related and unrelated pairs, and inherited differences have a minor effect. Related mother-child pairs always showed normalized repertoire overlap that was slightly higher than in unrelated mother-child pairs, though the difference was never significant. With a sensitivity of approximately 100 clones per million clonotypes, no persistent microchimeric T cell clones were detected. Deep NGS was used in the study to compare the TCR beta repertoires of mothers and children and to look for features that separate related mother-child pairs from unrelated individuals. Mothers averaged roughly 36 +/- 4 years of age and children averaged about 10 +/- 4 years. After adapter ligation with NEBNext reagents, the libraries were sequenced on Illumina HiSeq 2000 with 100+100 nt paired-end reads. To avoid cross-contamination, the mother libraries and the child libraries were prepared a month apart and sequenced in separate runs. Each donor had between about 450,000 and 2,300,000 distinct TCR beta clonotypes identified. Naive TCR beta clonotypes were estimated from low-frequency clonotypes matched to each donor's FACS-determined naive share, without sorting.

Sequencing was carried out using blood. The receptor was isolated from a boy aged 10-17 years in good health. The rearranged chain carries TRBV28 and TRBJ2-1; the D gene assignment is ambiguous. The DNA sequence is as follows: TGTGCCAGCAGTTTAGCACGAACAAATGAGCAGTTCTTC. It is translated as CASSLARTNEQFF. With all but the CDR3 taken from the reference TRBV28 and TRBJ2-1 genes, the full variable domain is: DVKVTQSSRYLVKRTGEKVFLECVQDMDHENMFWYRQDPGLGLRLIYFSYDVKMKEKGDIPEGYSVSREKKERFSLILESASTNQTSMYLCASSLARTNEQFFGPGTRLTVL.